The 29 T cell receptor beta chains listed next were all sequenced from one sample in a study of cytomegalovirus exposure and HLA in healthy donors. The primer mix had 60 Vbeta and 13 Jbeta primers. The protocol was immunoSEQ multiplex PCR, while the TCRdb copy is restricted to in-frame clones and leaves out a portion. The repertoire holds 75,000 to 90,000 clones, with 55% to 70% as singletons. Sequencing input: PBMCs. All receptors come from a woman aged 40 to 50 in good health and CMV-seropositive.

V and J are TRBV5-8 and TRBJ1-2; a weak D match, TRBD1 (5 bases). Trimming cost V 4 bases and J 8 bases, with 12 bases left between them. CDR1 is SGHTS and CDR2 is YDEGEE in the germline V gene. CDR3 size: 12 residues. CDR3: CASSVRAGGYTF. In nucleotides, the CDR3 is TGTGCCAGCAGCGTCAGGGCCGGAGGCTACACCTTC.

The chain couples TRBV4-2 to TRBJ2-3, with D uncertain. Trimming stripped 4 bases from V and 5 bases from J, with 10 bases between. Germline V gene sequence: CDR1 LGHNA, CDR2 YNFKEQ. This CDR3 is built from 13 residues. CDR3 nucleotide sequence: TGTGCCAGCAGCCCCCGGTCGGGAGATACGCAGTATTTT. It is translated as CASSPRSGDTQYF.

The CDR3 spells CASSLGLAGVNEQFF. CDR3 bases: TGTGCCAGCAGCTTGGGACTAGCGGGTGTCAATGAGCAGTTCTTC. The chain couples TRBV6-6 to TRBJ2-1; 12 bases agree with TRBD2. This CDR3 has 15 residues. Germline V CDR1 and CDR2: MNHNY, SVGAGI (reference sequence). Trimming took 6 bases from V and 6 from J; bases not matched to a gene: 6.

This chain links TRBV28 with TRBJ2-4, with a possible D match to TRBD1 (6 bases). Germline CDR1 reads MDHEN; CDR2 reads SYDVKM. There are 18 residues in the CDR3. V was cut by 3 bases and J by 0 bases, with 18 bases left in between. In DNA form, the CDR3 reads TGTGCCAGCAGTTTCCATGGCATCCGACAGGTAGCCAAAAACATTCAGTACTTC. Translation: CASSFHGIRQVAKNIQYF.

The chain has TRBV6-4 and TRBJ2-4; TRBD2 matches at 8 bases. With 4 bases clipped from V and 7 bases from J, the junction kept 3 bases outside the gene matches. The CDR3 spans 13 residues. Germline V gene lookup returns CDR1 MRHNA and CDR2 SNTAGT. The DNA of the CDR3 is TGTGCCAGCAGTGGGACTAGCCCCAACATTCAGTACTTC. This sequence encodes CASSGTSPNIQYF.

The chain couples TRBV19 to TRBJ2-1; D perhaps matches TRBD1 (6 bases). Germline CDR1 LNHDA, CDR2 SQIVND (reference sequence). The CDR3 sequence is 15 residues long. V dropped 4 bases and J dropped 1 base, with 11 bases sitting between them. CDR3 bases: TGTGCCAGTAGTAAGGGGGACGGATCCTACAATGAGCAGTTCTTC. Translation: CASSKGDGSYNEQFF.

V usage is TRBV29-1 and J usage is TRBJ2-7, with TRBD1 matching 10 bases. This CDR3 is 20 amino acids long. Losses at the gene ends were 3 bases for V and 5 bases for J; bases not matched to a gene: 25. Germline V lookup: CDR1 SQVTM, CDR2 ANQGSEA. CDR3 loop: CSVELRSSMWVDRGINEQYF. CDR3 bases: TGCAGCGTTGAGCTCCGCTCCTCGATGTGGGTGGACAGGGGGATCAACGAGCAGTACTTC.

V gene TRBV6-6 combines with J gene TRBJ2-2; TRBD1 agrees at 12 bases. With 5 bases clipped from V and 9 bases from J, the junction kept 1 base outside the gene matches. Germline CDR1 and CDR2: MNHNY and SVGAGI (reference sequence). CDR3 length equals 13 residues. The CDR3 nucleotides are TGTGCCAGCAGTGGGACAGGGGGCAGGGAGCTGTTTTTT. As protein: CASSGTGGRELFF.

The rearrangement joins TRBV12-5 to TRBJ2-1; TRBD2 aligns across 11 bases. Trimming at V came to 0 bases and at J to 9 bases, leaving 7 bases not matched to a gene. Germline-derived CDR1 and CDR2 are LGHNT and FRNRAP. This CDR3 comprises 16 residues. The CDR3 spells CASGLVSGRALREQFF. CDR3 nucleotides: TGTGCTAGTGGTTTGGTTAGCGGGAGGGCCCTACGTGAGCAGTTCTTC. Full variable domain (missing parts from reference TRBV12-5 and TRBJ2-1): DARVTQTPRHKVTEMGQEVTMRCQPILGHNTVFWYRQTMMQGLELLAYFRNRAPLDDSGMPKDRFSAEMPDATLATLKIQPSEPRDSAVYFCASGLVSGRALREQFFGPGTRLTVL.

About this clone: The sample contains more than one DNA sequence encoding this CDR3. This rearrangement joins TRBV28 to TRBJ2-4, with 8 bases matching TRBD2. The germline V gene encodes CDR1 MDHEN and CDR2 SYDVKM. J gave up 7 bases and V 6 bases, and 8 bases lay outside the gene matches. The CDR3 has 14 residues. CDR3 loop: CASRQLAAWNIQYF. CDR3 DNA: TGTGCCAGCAGACAACTAGCGGCTTGGAACATTCAGTACTTC.

The chain is built from TRBV5-4 and TRBJ2-1, with 10 nucleotides matching TRBD1. The CDR3 runs to 18 residues. Germline CDR1 SGHNT, CDR2 YYREEE (reference sequence). Unmatched junction bases numbered 10, after V lost 2 bases and J lost 2 bases. CDR3 sequence reads: CASSLRTGTGAPYNEQFF. CDR3 in DNA: TGTGCCAGCAGCTTAAGAACCGGGACAGGGGCCCCCTACAATGAGCAGTTCTTC.

V is TRBV19 and J is TRBJ2-7; D not certain. CDR1 is LNHDA and CDR2 is SQIVND in the germline V gene (reference sequence). Deletions cut 5 bases from V and 0 bases from J, with 5 bases between. CDR3 length: 12 amino acids. The CDR3 bases are TGTGCCAGTAGTTCTCCCTCCTACGAGCAGTACTTC. Protein product: CASSSPSYEQYF.

The V gene is TRBV7-2, the J gene TRBJ1-2; no firm D call. The CDR3 consists of 13 residues. Germline V lookup: CDR1 SGHTA, CDR2 FQGNSA. The V and J ends lost 5 bases and 5 bases respectively, with 12 bases between them. The CDR3 nucleotides read TGTGCCAGCAGCCCACGGGTCTTATATGGCTACACCTTC. Its translation: CASSPRVLYGYTF.

This clone showed up just a few times. The gene calls are TRBV10-3 and TRBJ2-1; 13 bases match TRBD2. V gave up 0 bases and J gave up 5 bases; unmatched junction bases: 10. Germline CDR1 is ENHRY and CDR2 is SYGVKD. CDR3 length equals 19 residues. The CDR3 loop is CAISESKAGTSGIDNEQFF. CDR3 coding DNA: TGTGCCATCAGTGAGTCGAAAGCCGGGACTAGCGGGATCGACAATGAGCAGTTCTTC.

The chain couples TRBV7-8 to TRBJ2-7; 12 positions match TRBD2. Germline loops: CDR1 SGHVS, CDR2 FQNEAQ. The junction had 2 bases not matched to a gene; V was cut back by 2 bases and J by 3 bases. The CDR3 runs 15 residues. The CDR3 DNA is TGTGCCAGCAGCTTATTGACTAGCGGGAGCTACGAGCAGTACTTC. Translating it yields CASSLLTSGSYEQYF. Combining the CDR3 with reference TRBV7-8 and TRBJ2-7 gives the whole variable domain GAGVSQSPRYKVAKRGQDVALRCDPISGHVSLFWYQQALGQGPEFLTYFQNEAQLDKSGLPSDRFFAERPEGSVSTLKIQRTQQEDSAVYLCASSLLTSGSYEQYFGPGTRLTVT.

The chain links TRBV12-5 to TRBJ1-2, with a possible D match to TRBD1 (6 bases). There are 15 residues in the CDR3. Germline assignment: CDR1 LGHNT and CDR2 FRNRAP. The V end lost 0 bases, the J end lost 10 bases, and 18 bases lay between the germline ends. The CDR3 sequence: CASGLVHLGARDYTF. The CDR3 DNA reads as TGTGCTAGTGGTTTGGTACACTTGGGGGCGCGAGACTACACCTTC. The complete variable domain, with remaining parts taken from reference TRBV12-5 and TRBJ1-2, reads DARVTQTPRHKVTEMGQEVTMRCQPILGHNTVFWYRQTMMQGLELLAYFRNRAPLDDSGMPKDRFSAEMPDATLATLKIQPSEPRDSAVYFCASGLVHLGARDYTFGSGTRLTVV.

The rearrangement links TRBV7-9 to TRBJ1-5; possible D gene TRBD1, 6 bases. Trimming took off 5 bases at V and 7 bases at J, with 27 bases between the two ends. Germline V CDR1 and CDR2: SEHNR, FQNEAQ (reference sequence). The CDR3 has 18 residues. CDR3 loop: CASSPTTDGPTGQQPQHF. CDR3 bases: TGTGCCAGCAGCCCTACTACAGATGGGCCAACAGGGCAACAGCCCCAGCATTTT.

The rearrangement uses TRBV27 and TRBJ2-7; 12 nucleotides align to TRBD2. CDR1 is MNHEY, CDR2 SMNVEV, per germline (reference sequence). The CDR3 runs 16 residues. Losses at the gene ends were 6 bases for V and 4 bases for J; bases not matched to a gene: 10. CDR3 sequence (DNA): TGTGCCAGCAGCGCCGCGGGACTAGCGGGCGTATACGAGCAGTACTTC. Protein product: CASSAAGLAGVYEQYF.

The rearrangement uses TRBV28 and TRBJ2-1; the match to TRBD2 covers 14 bases. This CDR3 region has 19 residues. The J segment lost 4 bases and the V segment lost 0 bases, leaving 8 bases of the junction unmatched. In germline, CDR1 is MDHEN, CDR2 SYDVKM. CDR3 DNA: TGTGCCAGCAGTTTATGGGGACTAGCGGGAGAGCGGGCATACAATGAGCAGTTCTTC. Protein sequence: CASSLWGLAGERAYNEQFF.

This clone is labeled as medium-sized. The gene calls are TRBV6-1 and TRBJ2-7; 9 bases align to TRBD2. J gave up 1 base and V 4 bases, and 5 bases lay outside the gene matches. Looked up from germline, CDR1 is MNHNS and CDR2 is SASEGT. The CDR3 contains 15 residues. The CDR3 bases are TGTGCCAGCAGTGGGGTAGCGGGAGAGTCCTACGAGCAGTACTTC. Its translation is CASSGVAGESYEQYF.

The J gene is TRBJ2-3, the V gene TRBV27; D possibly corresponds to TRBD2 (5 bases). Trimming left V 4 bases short and J 6 bases short, with 17 bases between. Germline-derived CDR1 and CDR2 are MNHEY and SMNVEV (reference sequence). CDR3 length: 15 amino acids. CDR3 amino acids: CASSSPAQRRDTQYF. The CDR3 coding sequence is TGTGCCAGCAGTTCACCGGCGCAAAGGAGGGATACGCAGTATTTT.

The chain links TRBV28 to TRBJ2-7; 8 nucleotides line up with TRBD2. Germline lookup yields CDR1 MDHEN and CDR2 SYDVKM. The CDR3 has 14 amino acids. Unmatched junction bases numbered 12, after V lost 9 bases and J lost 5 bases. CDR3 protein: CASTPAGVTHEQYF. In DNA, the CDR3 is TGTGCCAGTACGCCAGCGGGAGTAACCCACGAGCAGTACTTC.

This clone was seen only once. The gene calls are TRBV6-5 and TRBJ2-5, with 7 bases matching TRBD1. CDR3 length: 14 amino acids. Losses at the gene ends were 6 bases for V and 4 bases for J; bases not matched to a gene: 8. Looked up from germline, CDR1 is MNHEY and CDR2 is SVGAGI. CDR3 nucleotides: TGTGCCAGCAGCCTCAGGGCAGGGGGAGAGACCCAGTACTTC. This gives the protein CASSLRAGGETQYF.

The chain employs TRBV7-7 and TRBJ1-1; TRBD1 might be the D (5 bases). Germline V CDR1 and CDR2: SSHAT, FNYEAQ (reference sequence). Trimming shortened V by 4 bases and J by 1 base, and 16 bases separated the two germline ends. This CDR3 has 16 amino acids. The CDR3 loop reads CASSSPLGGGNTEAFF. The CDR3 DNA is TGTGCCAGCAGCTCCCCCCTGGGGGGTGGGAACACTGAAGCTTTCTTT.

The chain combines TRBV30 with TRBJ2-1, with 8 bases identical to TRBD2. Germline loops: CDR1 GTSNPN, CDR2 SVGIG (reference sequence). CDR3 length: 15 residues. After removal of 5 bases from V and 6 bases from J, the junction contained 12 bases not matched to a gene. The CDR3 region has the DNA TGTGCCTGGGACGCCGGCGGGAGGTGGGGCAATGAGCAGTTCTTC. Residues: CAWDAGGRWGNEQFF.

This clone was found a few times. The chain recombines TRBV11-3 with TRBJ2-3; tentative D call: TRBD1 (6 bases). The germline V and J ends were trimmed by 1 base and 0 bases, with 8 bases remaining between them. The length of the CDR3 is 15 residues. CDR1 is SGHNT and CDR2 is YENEEA in the germline V gene. The CDR3 here is CASSLGDRSTDTQYF. The CDR3 region has the DNA TGTGCCAGCAGCTTAGGCGACAGGAGCACAGATACGCAGTATTTT.

In this sample, this clone turned up a few times. DNA for the CDR3: TGTGCCAGCTTAGCACAGGGCGATGAAAAACTGTTTTTT. Translation gives CASLAQGDEKLFF. This chain connects TRBV28 to TRBJ1-4; D is perhaps TRBD1 (6 bases). V lost 8 bases and J lost 6, with 13 bases in between. The CDR3 consists of 13 residues. Germline values: CDR1 MDHEN, CDR2 SYDVKM.

The rearrangement uses TRBV6-5 and TRBJ2-7; TRBD2 is a possible D gene (5 bases). Trimming took off 4 bases at V and 7 bases at J, with 17 bases between the two ends. Germline V gives CDR1 MNHEY, CDR2 SVGAGI. CDR3 length equals 14 residues. The CDR3 protein is CASSSRTPSGEQYF. DNA of the CDR3: TGTGCCAGCAGTTCCAGGACTCCCTCCGGGGAGCAGTACTTC.

The gene calls are TRBV7-6 and TRBJ1-4; the D gene is possibly TRBD1 (5 bases). The CDR3 spans 14 residues. From germline, CDR1 is SGHVS and CDR2 FNYEAQ. The V and J ends lost 1 base and 5 bases respectively, with 8 bases between them. DNA for the CDR3: TGTGCCAGCAGCTTAGTATCAGGGAATGAAAAACTGTTTTTT. Translating it yields CASSLVSGNEKLFF.